This is a list of T cell receptor beta chains from one sample in a study of shared clonotypes between healthy human individuals. Using immunoSEQ multiplex PCR, the repertoire was profiled, and TCRdb retains in-frame clones only, with some absent. Of over a million clones in the sample, around 98% were seen once. Sequenced sample: naive CD4+ T cells sorted from blood. The receptors originated from a man between 25 and 39 years old in good health. Both conserved end residues are part of each CDR3. D genes are given only for firm matches. Clone size, where shown, is once, few, many, or a class for clones that have expanded.

v_gene: TRBV7-2
abundance: once
j_gene: TRBJ1-2
d_gene: -
CDR3aa: CASSPRWRDGYTF
CDR3nt: TGTGCCAGCAGCCCACGTTGGCGCGATGGCTACACCTTC

v_gene: TRBV2
abundance: -
j_gene: TRBJ2-1
d_gene: -
CDR3aa: CASLTDFPYNEQFF
CDR3nt: TGTGCCAGCCTGACAGATTTTCCCTACAATGAGCAGTTCTTC

v_gene: TRBV6-6
abundance: -
j_gene: TRBJ1-4
d_gene: TRBD1
CDR3aa: CASRGRGRWANEKLFF
CDR3nt: TGTGCCAGCAGAGGCAGGGGGCGGTGGGCTAATGAAAAACTGTTTTTT

v_gene: TRBV5-5
abundance: -
j_gene: TRBJ2-5
d_gene: TRBD1
CDR3aa: CASSWVSGQGEETQYF
CDR3nt: TGTGCCAGCAGCTGGGTTTCGGGACAGGGGGAAGAGACCCAGTACTTC

v_gene: TRBV10-2
abundance: -
j_gene: TRBJ1-5
d_gene: TRBD1
CDR3aa: CASSGGRQGLSNQPQHF
CDR3nt: TGCGCCAGCAGTGGGGGCCGACAGGGTCTGAGCAATCAGCCCCAGCATTTT

v_gene: TRBV11-2
abundance: -
j_gene: TRBJ2-7
d_gene: -
CDR3aa: CASSLDVDRCF
CDR3nt: TGTGCCAGCAGCTTAGATGTGGACAGATGCTTC

v_gene: TRBV19
abundance: -
j_gene: TRBJ1-5
d_gene: -
CDR3aa: CASLSGTENQPQHF
CDR3nt: TGTGCCTCCCTAAGTGGGACCGAGAATCAGCCCCAGCATTTT

v_gene: TRBV2
abundance: -
j_gene: TRBJ1-2
d_gene: TRBD1
CDR3aa: CASSTGTGFWVTF
CDR3nt: TGTGCCAGCAGCACCGGGACAGGGTTTTGGGTGACCTTC

v_gene: TRBV10-3
abundance: -
j_gene: TRBJ2-4
d_gene: -
CDR3aa: CAISPNGDIQYF
CDR3nt: TGTGCCATCAGCCCTAATGGAGACATTCAGTACTTC

v_gene: TRBV2
abundance: once
j_gene: TRBJ2-7
d_gene: TRBD1
CDR3aa: CASRGFSGQVSYEQYF
CDR3nt: TGTGCCAGCAGGGGGTTCTCTGGACAGGTTTCCTACGAGCAGTACTTC

v_gene: TRBV5-1
abundance: -
j_gene: TRBJ2-7
d_gene: TRBD2
CDR3aa: CASSLPGLAGNEQYF
CDR3nt: TGCGCCAGCAGCTTGCCGGGACTAGCGGGGAACGAGCAGTACTTC

v_gene: TRBV19
abundance: -
j_gene: TRBJ2-3
d_gene: TRBD2
CDR3aa: CASSPLSGSGTDTQYF
CDR3nt: TGTGCCAGTAGCCCCCTCAGCGGGAGCGGCACAGATACGCAGTATTTT

v_gene: TRBV6-5
abundance: -
j_gene: TRBJ2-2
d_gene: -
CDR3aa: CASSMLATNTGELFF
CDR3nt: TGTGCCAGCAGTATGCTTGCTACGAACACCGGGGAGCTGTTTTTT

v_gene: TRBV29-1
abundance: -
j_gene: TRBJ2-7
d_gene: TRBD2
CDR3aa: CSVSSGPYEQYF
CDR3nt: TGCAGCGTTTCTAGCGGGCCATACGAGCAGTACTTC

v_gene: TRBV6-5
abundance: -
j_gene: TRBJ2-2
d_gene: TRBD1
CDR3aa: CASSSLPGQAVGELFF
CDR3nt: TGTGCCAGCAGTTCACTCCCGGGACAGGCCGTCGGGGAGCTGTTTTTT

v_gene: TRBV27
abundance: -
j_gene: TRBJ2-2
d_gene: -
CDR3aa: CASSLTAGHTGELFF
CDR3nt: TGTGCCAGCAGTTTAACGGCAGGGCACACCGGGGAGCTGTTTTTT

v_gene: TRBV7-3
abundance: -
j_gene: TRBJ2-2
d_gene: -
CDR3aa: CASSSGLNTGELFF
CDR3nt: TGTGCCAGCAGCTCGGGACTTAATACCGGGGAGCTGTTTTTT

v_gene: TRBV11-3
abundance: -
j_gene: TRBJ1-1
d_gene: -
CDR3aa: CASSLRVNTEAFF
CDR3nt: TGTGCCAGCAGCTTACGGGTGAACACTGAAGCTTTCTTT

v_gene: TRBV5-1
abundance: -
j_gene: TRBJ1-4
d_gene: TRBD1
CDR3aa: CASSFGTVGNEKLFF
CDR3nt: TGCGCCAGCAGCTTCGGGACAGTCGGTAATGAAAAACTGTTTTTT

v_gene: TRBV18
abundance: -
j_gene: TRBJ2-1
d_gene: TRBD2
CDR3aa: CASSPGLAGKNEQFF
CDR3nt: TGTGCCAGCTCACCCGGACTAGCGGGGAAGAATGAGCAGTTCTTC

v_gene: TRBV5-1
abundance: once
j_gene: TRBJ2-7
d_gene: -
CDR3aa: CASSHNYEQYF
CDR3nt: TGCGCCAGCAGCCATAACTACGAGCAGTACTTC

v_gene: TRBV28
abundance: -
j_gene: TRBJ1-2
d_gene: -
CDR3aa: CASSLTGGYGYTF
CDR3nt: TGTGCCAGCAGTTTGACGGGGGGCTATGGCTACACCTTC

v_gene: TRBV7-2
abundance: -
j_gene: TRBJ2-1
d_gene: TRBD2
CDR3aa: CASSLGPSGSNEQFF
CDR3nt: TGTGCCAGCAGCTTAGGGCCTAGCGGGAGCAATGAGCAGTTCTTC

v_gene: TRBV5-5
abundance: -
j_gene: TRBJ1-1
d_gene: TRBD1
CDR3aa: CASSFLIGTGNTEAFF
CDR3nt: TGTGCCAGCAGCTTTTTGATTGGGACAGGGAACACTGAAGCTTTCTTT

v_gene: TRBV7-9
abundance: -
j_gene: TRBJ2-2
d_gene: TRBD2
CDR3aa: CASSLGTSGTGELFF
CDR3nt: TGTGCCAGCAGCTTAGGAACTAGCGGCACCGGGGAGCTGTTTTTT

v_gene: TRBV5-6
abundance: -
j_gene: TRBJ1-4
d_gene: -
CDR3aa: CASSLPGQGNNEKLFF
CDR3nt: TGTGCCAGCAGCTTACCCGGGCAGGGAAATAATGAAAAACTGTTTTTT

v_gene: TRBV7-2
abundance: -
j_gene: TRBJ2-1
d_gene: -
CDR3aa: CASSQTPNEQFF
CDR3nt: TGTGCCAGCAGCCAAACGCCCAATGAGCAGTTCTTC

v_gene: TRBV7-2
abundance: once
j_gene: TRBJ1-2
d_gene: -
CDR3aa: CASSLEWGSGYTF
CDR3nt: TGTGCCAGCAGCTTAGAATGGGGAAGTGGCTACACCTTC

v_gene: TRBV7-2
abundance: -
j_gene: TRBJ2-7
d_gene: -
CDR3aa: CASSQDKLLPYEQYF
CDR3nt: TGTGCCAGCAGCCAAGACAAGCTCCTACCCTACGAGCAGTACTTC

v_gene: TRBV6-1
abundance: -
j_gene: TRBJ1-5
d_gene: -
CDR3aa: CASSDNRFNQPQHF
CDR3nt: TGTGCCAGCAGTGACAACAGATTCAATCAGCCCCAGCATTTT

v_gene: TRBV7-2
abundance: -
j_gene: TRBJ2-7
d_gene: -
CDR3aa: CASTRRIRGEQYF
CDR3nt: TGTGCCAGCACCCGTAGAATAAGGGGTGAGCAGTACTTC

v_gene: TRBV6-5
abundance: -
j_gene: TRBJ2-7
d_gene: -
CDR3aa: CASSGSYEQYF
CDR3nt: TGTGCCAGCTCAGGATCCTACGAGCAGTACTTC

v_gene: TRBV5-4
abundance: once
j_gene: TRBJ2-7
d_gene: TRBD2
CDR3aa: CASSPGEGTPYEQYF
CDR3nt: TGTGCCAGCAGCCCGGGGGAGGGGACCCCCTACGAGCAGTACTTC

v_gene: TRBV12-5
abundance: -
j_gene: TRBJ2-5
d_gene: TRBD1
CDR3aa: CASGSLIRSRTGIQETQYF
CDR3nt: TGTGCTAGTGGTTCGCTCATACGTTCGCGGACAGGGATCCAAGAGACCCAGTACTTC

v_gene: TRBV30
abundance: -
j_gene: TRBJ1-3
d_gene: -
CDR3aa: CAWRNPGTKSGNTIYF
CDR3nt: TGTGCCTGGAGAAACCCGGGGACAAAGAGTGGAAACACCATATATTTT

v_gene: TRBV18
abundance: -
j_gene: TRBJ1-2
d_gene: TRBD1
CDR3aa: CASSPSAEQGRHGYTF
CDR3nt: TGTGCCAGCTCACCAAGTGCGGAACAGGGGAGACATGGCTACACCTTC

v_gene: TRBV28
abundance: -
j_gene: TRBJ2-7
d_gene: -
CDR3aa: CASSTPRRGALNEQYF
CDR3nt: TGTGCCAGCAGTACACCAAGGCGGGGTGCTCTAAACGAGCAGTACTTC

v_gene: TRBV27
abundance: once
j_gene: TRBJ2-2
d_gene: -
CDR3aa: CASSSPRSDMHTGELFF
CDR3nt: TGTGCCAGCAGTTCCCCAAGATCGGACATGCACACCGGGGAGCTGTTTTTT

v_gene: TRBV28
abundance: -
j_gene: TRBJ2-7
d_gene: -
CDR3aa: CASSLARGPSLDEQYF
CDR3nt: TGTGCCAGCAGTTTAGCGCGCGGCCCATCTCTGGACGAGCAGTACTTC

v_gene: TRBV7-2
abundance: -
j_gene: TRBJ2-5
d_gene: TRBD2
CDR3aa: CASSLGGGTSGRQTQYF
CDR3nt: TGTGCCAGCAGCTTAGGAGGGGGGACTAGCGGGAGGCAGACCCAGTACTTC

v_gene: TRBV7-9
abundance: -
j_gene: TRBJ1-2
d_gene: -
CDR3aa: CASSRHREGTDYGYTF
CDR3nt: TGTGCCAGCAGCCGTCACAGGGAGGGAACTGACTATGGCTACACCTTC

v_gene: TRBV5-8
abundance: -
j_gene: TRBJ2-5
d_gene: -
CDR3aa: CASSLGQQETQYF
CDR3nt: TGTGCCAGCAGCTTGGGTCAGCAAGAGACCCAGTACTTC

v_gene: TRBV5-1
abundance: -
j_gene: TRBJ1-4
d_gene: -
CDR3aa: CASSLATDLNEKLFF
CDR3nt: TGCGCCAGCAGCTTGGCGACAGACCTTAATGAAAAACTGTTTTTT

v_gene: TRBV7-3
abundance: -
j_gene: TRBJ2-1
d_gene: -
CDR3aa: CASSTGPGEYNEQFF
CDR3nt: TGTGCCAGCAGCACGGGTCCTGGAGAATACAATGAGCAGTTCTTC

v_gene: TRBV30
abundance: -
j_gene: TRBJ1-5
d_gene: -
CDR3aa: CAWSQVGQNSNQPQHF
CDR3nt: TGTGCCTGGAGTCAGGTGGGGCAGAATAGCAATCAGCCCCAGCATTTT

v_gene: TRBV5-4
abundance: -
j_gene: TRBJ1-3
d_gene: -
CDR3aa: CASSSDRSSGNTIYF
CDR3nt: TGTGCCAGCAGCTCTGACAGGAGCTCTGGAAACACCATATATTTT

v_gene: TRBV7-9
abundance: -
j_gene: TRBJ2-2
d_gene: TRBD1
CDR3aa: CASSSHRGRLIGELFF
CDR3nt: TGTGCCAGCAGCTCGCACAGGGGGCGGCTGATCGGGGAGCTGTTTTTT

v_gene: TRBV30
abundance: -
j_gene: TRBJ1-1
d_gene: -
CDR3aa: CAWSQGVWTEAFF
CDR3nt: TGTGCCTGGAGTCAGGGAGTGTGGACTGAAGCTTTCTTT

v_gene: TRBV27
abundance: -
j_gene: TRBJ2-7
d_gene: -
CDR3aa: CASSLILPPHF
CDR3nt: TGTGCCAGCAGTTTGATCTTGCCCCCGCATTTC

v_gene: TRBV2
abundance: -
j_gene: TRBJ2-7
d_gene: TRBD2
CDR3aa: CASSVILAGGHEQYF
CDR3nt: TGTGCCAGCAGCGTGATTCTAGCGGGAGGCCACGAGCAGTACTTC

v_gene: TRBV30
abundance: -
j_gene: TRBJ2-2
d_gene: -
CDR3aa: CAWSVLVRGELFF
CDR3nt: TGTGCCTGGAGTGTACTAGTGAGGGGGGAGCTGTTTTTT

v_gene: TRBV10-1
abundance: -
j_gene: TRBJ1-5
d_gene: -
CDR3aa: CASSESVRQGPGYSNQPQHF
CDR3nt: TGCGCCAGCAGTGAGTCCGTGAGGCAGGGACCGGGGTATAGCAATCAGCCCCAGCATTTT

v_gene: TRBV7-9
abundance: -
j_gene: TRBJ1-2
d_gene: TRBD1
CDR3aa: CASSLGQGNYGYTF
CDR3nt: TGTGCCAGCAGCCTGGGACAGGGCAACTATGGCTACACCTTC

v_gene: TRBV1
abundance: once
j_gene: TRBJ2-2
d_gene: -
CDR3aa: CTSSQDFTGPNTGELFF
CDR3nt: TGCACCAGCAGCCAAGATTTCACAGGGCCTAACACCGGGGAGCTGTTTTTT

v_gene: TRBV29-1
abundance: -
j_gene: TRBJ1-4
d_gene: -
CDR3aa: CSVAMLGEKLFF
CDR3nt: TGCAGCGTCGCCATGTTAGGGGAAAAACTGTTTTTT